The clone carrying this T cell receptor beta chain has ten or more counts. Antigen: not known. RNA transcripts served as the template for amplifying TCR beta CDR3 regions. TCR CDR3 regions were first amplified by RT-PCR with HTBI primers. TCRdb reanalysed the multiplex PCR reads using MiXCR and keeps one entry per CDR3 protein. This sample has a few hundred thousand distinct CDR3 sequences; 40% to 55% occur once, and the top ten carry 35% to 50%. The V end was cut by 4 bases, the J end by 0 bases, with 12 bases between. The germline V gene has CDR1 LGHNA and CDR2 YSLEER. The CDR3 is made up of 15 amino acids. Not enrolled were patients with uncontrolled infection, other autoimmune disease, pregnancy or lactation. Orbital computed tomography, thyroid ultrasound, serum thyroxine and TRAb, and clinical symptoms together informed the diagnoses. This entry comes from a study of T cells in Graves' hyperthyroidism and ophthalmopathy.

The study's findings and limits: The model anticipated ophthalmopathy a median about six months pre-onset. Most clonotypes expanded in thyroid above 0.001 were likewise present in blood.

The chain links TRBV4-3 to TRBJ1-2; maybe TRBD1 (5 bases). Sample: peripheral blood or thyroid tissue (not recorded which). The sequence was obtained from an adult woman with Graves' disease, either hyperthyroidism or ophthalmopathy (not recorded which). CDR3 loop: CASSLDSQANYGYTF. In nucleotides, the CDR3 is TGCGCCAGCAGCCTAGACAGTCAAGCTAACTATGGCTACACCTTC.